This TCR beta chain appears in the sequencing data of a study of blood T cell repertoires in COVID-19. Study background: Some COVID-19 samples were acute and others convalescent; all came from the United States, Italy and Spain.

Libraries were prepared by immunoSEQ multiplex PCR; TCRdb keeps only in-frame clonotypes and omits some of them. The sample shows 110,000 to 150,000 clones, about 88% of them seen only once. Trimming removed 7 bases from V and 6 bases from J, with 10 bases in between. Germline-derived CDR1 and CDR2 are SNHLY and FYNNEI. This CDR3 contains 12 residues. This TCR was recovered from a man in his fifties or sixties with active or convalescent COVID-19. What was sequenced was peripheral blood. The genes are TRBV2 and TRBJ2-1; D gene ambiguous. CDR3 protein: CASTTTGNEQFF. The CDR3 bases are TGTGCCAGCACCACCACGGGCAATGAGCAGTTCTTC.